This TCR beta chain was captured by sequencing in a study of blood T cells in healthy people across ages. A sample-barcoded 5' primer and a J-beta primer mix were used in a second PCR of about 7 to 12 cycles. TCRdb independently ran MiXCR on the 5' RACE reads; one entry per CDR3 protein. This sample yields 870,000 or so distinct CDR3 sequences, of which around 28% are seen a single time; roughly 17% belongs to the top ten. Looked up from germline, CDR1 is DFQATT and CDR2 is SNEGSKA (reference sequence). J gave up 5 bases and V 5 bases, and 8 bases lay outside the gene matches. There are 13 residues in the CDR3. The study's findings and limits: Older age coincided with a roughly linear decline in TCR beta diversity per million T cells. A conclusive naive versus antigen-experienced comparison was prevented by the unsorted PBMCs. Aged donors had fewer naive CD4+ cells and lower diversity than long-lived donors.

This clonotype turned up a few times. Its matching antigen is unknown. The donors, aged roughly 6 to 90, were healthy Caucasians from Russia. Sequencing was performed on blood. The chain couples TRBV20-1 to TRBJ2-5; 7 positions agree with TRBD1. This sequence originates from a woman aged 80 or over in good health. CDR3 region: CSAVITGVETQYF. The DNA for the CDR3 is TGCAGTGCTGTGATTACAGGGGTTGAGACCCAGTACTTC.